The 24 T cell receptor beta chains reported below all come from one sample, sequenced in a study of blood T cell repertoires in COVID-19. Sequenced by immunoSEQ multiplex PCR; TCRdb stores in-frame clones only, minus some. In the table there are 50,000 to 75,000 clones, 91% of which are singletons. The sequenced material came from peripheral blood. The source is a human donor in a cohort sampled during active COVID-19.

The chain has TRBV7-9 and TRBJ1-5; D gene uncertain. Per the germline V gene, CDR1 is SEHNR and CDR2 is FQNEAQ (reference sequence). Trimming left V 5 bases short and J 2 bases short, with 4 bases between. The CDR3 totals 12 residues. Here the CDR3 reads CASSRGNQPQHF. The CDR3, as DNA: TGTGCCAGCAGCCGAGGCAATCAGCCCCAGCATTTT.

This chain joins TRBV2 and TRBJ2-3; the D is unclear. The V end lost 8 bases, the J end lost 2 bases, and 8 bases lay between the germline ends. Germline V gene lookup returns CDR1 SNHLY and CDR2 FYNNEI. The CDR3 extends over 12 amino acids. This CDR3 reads CASQLITDTQYF. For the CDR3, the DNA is TGTGCCAGCCAACTGATCACAGATACGCAGTATTTT.

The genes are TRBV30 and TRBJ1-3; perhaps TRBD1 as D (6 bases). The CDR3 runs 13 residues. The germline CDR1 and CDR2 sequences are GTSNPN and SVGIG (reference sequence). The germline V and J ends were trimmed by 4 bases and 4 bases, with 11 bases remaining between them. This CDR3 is CAWKHGGGNTIYF. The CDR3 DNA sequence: TGTGCCTGGAAGCATGGGGGCGGAAACACCATATATTTT.

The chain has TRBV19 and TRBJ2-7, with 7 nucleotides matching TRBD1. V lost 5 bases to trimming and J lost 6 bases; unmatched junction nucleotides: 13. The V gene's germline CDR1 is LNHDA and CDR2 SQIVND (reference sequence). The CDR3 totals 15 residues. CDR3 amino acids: CASSPQGQLYGEQYF. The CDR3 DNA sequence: TGTGCCAGTAGTCCCCAGGGACAGCTCTACGGCGAGCAGTACTTC.

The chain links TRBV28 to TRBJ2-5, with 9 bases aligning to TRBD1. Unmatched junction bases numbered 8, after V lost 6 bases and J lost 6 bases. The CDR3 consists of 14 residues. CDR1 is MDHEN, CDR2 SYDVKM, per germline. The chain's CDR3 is CASRRDRVEKTQYF. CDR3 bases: TGTGCCAGCAGACGGGACAGGGTCGAAAAGACCCAGTACTTC.

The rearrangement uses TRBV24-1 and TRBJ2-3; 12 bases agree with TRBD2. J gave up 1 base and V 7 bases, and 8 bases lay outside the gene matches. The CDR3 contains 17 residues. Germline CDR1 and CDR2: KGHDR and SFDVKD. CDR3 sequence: CATSLAGGTEGTDTQYF. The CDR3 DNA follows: TGTGCCACCAGCCTAGCGGGAGGGACCGAGGGCACAGATACGCAGTATTTT.

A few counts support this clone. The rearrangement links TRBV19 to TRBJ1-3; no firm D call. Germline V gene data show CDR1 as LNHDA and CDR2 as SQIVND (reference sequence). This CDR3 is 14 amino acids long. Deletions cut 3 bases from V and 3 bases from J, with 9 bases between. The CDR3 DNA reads TGTGCCAGTAGTATGACGGGAAGTGGAAACACCATATATTTT. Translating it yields CASSMTGSGNTIYF.

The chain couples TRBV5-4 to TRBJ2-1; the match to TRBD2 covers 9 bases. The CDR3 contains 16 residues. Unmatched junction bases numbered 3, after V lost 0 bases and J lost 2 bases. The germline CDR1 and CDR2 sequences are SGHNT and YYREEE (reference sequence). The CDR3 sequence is CASSLGAGGTYNEQFF. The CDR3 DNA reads TGTGCCAGCAGCTTGGGAGCGGGGGGTACCTACAATGAGCAGTTCTTC.

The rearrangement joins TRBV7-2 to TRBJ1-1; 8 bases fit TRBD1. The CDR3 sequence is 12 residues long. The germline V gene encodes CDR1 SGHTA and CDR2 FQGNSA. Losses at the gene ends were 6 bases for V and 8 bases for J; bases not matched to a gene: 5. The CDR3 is CASSTRTGEAFF. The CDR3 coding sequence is TGTGCCAGCAGTACCCGGACAGGGGAAGCTTTCTTT.

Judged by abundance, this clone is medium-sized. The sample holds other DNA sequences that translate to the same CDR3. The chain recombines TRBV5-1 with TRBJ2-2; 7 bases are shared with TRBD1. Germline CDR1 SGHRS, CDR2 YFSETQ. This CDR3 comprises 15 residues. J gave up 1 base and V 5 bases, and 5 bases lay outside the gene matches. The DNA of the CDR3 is TGCGCCAGCAGTTCCGGGACAGTGAACACCGGGGAGCTGTTTTTT. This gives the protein CASSSGTVNTGELFF. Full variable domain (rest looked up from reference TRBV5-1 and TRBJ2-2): KAGVTQTPRYLIKTRGQQVTLSCSPISGHRSVSWYQQTPGQGLQFLFEYFSETQRNKGNFPGRFSGRQFSNSRSEMNVSTLELGDSALYLCASSSGTVNTGELFFGEGSRLTVL.

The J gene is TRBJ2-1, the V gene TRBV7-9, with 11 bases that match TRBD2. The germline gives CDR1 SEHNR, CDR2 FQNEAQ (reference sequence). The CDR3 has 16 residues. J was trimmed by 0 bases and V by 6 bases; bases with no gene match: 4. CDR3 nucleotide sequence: TGTGCCAGCAGGCCACTAGCGGGGGACTCCTACAATGAGCAGTTCTTC. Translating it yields CASRPLAGDSYNEQFF.

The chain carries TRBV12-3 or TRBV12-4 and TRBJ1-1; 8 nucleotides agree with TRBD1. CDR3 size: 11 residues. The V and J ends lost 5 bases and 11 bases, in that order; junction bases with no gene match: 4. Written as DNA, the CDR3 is TGTGCCAGCAGTGGGGACAGGAGGGCTTTCTTT. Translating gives CASSGDRRAFF.

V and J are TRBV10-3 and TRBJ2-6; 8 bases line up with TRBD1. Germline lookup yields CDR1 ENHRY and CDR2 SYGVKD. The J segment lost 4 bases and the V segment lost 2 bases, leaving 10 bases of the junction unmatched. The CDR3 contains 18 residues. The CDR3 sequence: CAISEGRDRGSGANVLTF. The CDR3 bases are TGTGCCATCAGTGAGGGGCGTGACAGGGGTTCCGGGGCCAACGTCCTGACTTTC.

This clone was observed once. The CDR3 sequence: CASSLLAGDNEQFF. The CDR3 DNA follows: TGTGCCAGCAGCCTCCTAGCGGGAGACAATGAGCAGTTCTTC. The V and J genes are TRBV3-1 (or the pseudogene TRBV3-2) and TRBJ2-1; 10 bases fit TRBD2. The ends lost 4 bases at V and 5 bases at J; junction bases unmatched: 2. The CDR3 extends over 14 amino acids. The germline CDR1 and CDR2 sequences are LGHDT and YNNKEL (reference sequence).

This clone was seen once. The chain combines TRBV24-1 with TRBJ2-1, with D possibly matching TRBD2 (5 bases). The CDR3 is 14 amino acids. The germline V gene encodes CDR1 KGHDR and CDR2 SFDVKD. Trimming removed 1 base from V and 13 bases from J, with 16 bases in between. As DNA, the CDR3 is TGTGCCACCAGTGATTTAGGTCCGGGAACGAAACAGTTCTTC. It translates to CATSDLGPGTKQFF.

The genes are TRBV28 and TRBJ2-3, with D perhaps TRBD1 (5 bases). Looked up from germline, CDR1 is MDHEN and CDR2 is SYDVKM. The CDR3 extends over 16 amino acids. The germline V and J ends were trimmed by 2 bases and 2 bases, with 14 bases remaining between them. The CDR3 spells CASSLMSTGYTDTQYF. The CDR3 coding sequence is TGTGCCAGCAGTTTAATGTCTACAGGATACACAGATACGCAGTATTTT.

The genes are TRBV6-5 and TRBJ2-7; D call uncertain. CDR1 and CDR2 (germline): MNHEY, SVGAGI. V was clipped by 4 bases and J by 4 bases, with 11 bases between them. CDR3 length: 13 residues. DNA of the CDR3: TGTGCCAGCAGTTCCCTTCTACGTTACGAGCAGTACTTC. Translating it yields CASSSLLRYEQYF.

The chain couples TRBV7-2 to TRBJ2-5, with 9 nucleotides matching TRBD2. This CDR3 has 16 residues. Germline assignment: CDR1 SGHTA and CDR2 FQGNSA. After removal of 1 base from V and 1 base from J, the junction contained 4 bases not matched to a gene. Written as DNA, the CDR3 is TGTGCCAGCAGCTTAGGCCTAGCGGGGAGCCAAGAGACCCAGTACTTC. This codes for CASSLGLAGSQETQYF.

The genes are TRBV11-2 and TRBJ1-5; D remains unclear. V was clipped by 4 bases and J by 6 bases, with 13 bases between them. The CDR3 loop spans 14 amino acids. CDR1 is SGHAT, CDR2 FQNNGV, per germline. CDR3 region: CASSSGLSSQPQHF. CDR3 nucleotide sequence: TGTGCCAGCAGCTCAGGACTGTCAAGTCAGCCCCAGCATTTT.

This CDR3 is CSVARTGAETQYF. The CDR3 nucleotides are TGCAGCGTAGCACGGACAGGGGCCGAGACCCAGTACTTC. The chain uses TRBV29-1 and TRBJ2-5, with 9 bases aligning to TRBD1. V shed 6 bases and J 5 bases; nucleotides not matched to a gene: 7. This CDR3 comprises 13 residues. The germline V gene encodes CDR1 SQVTM and CDR2 ANQGSEA.

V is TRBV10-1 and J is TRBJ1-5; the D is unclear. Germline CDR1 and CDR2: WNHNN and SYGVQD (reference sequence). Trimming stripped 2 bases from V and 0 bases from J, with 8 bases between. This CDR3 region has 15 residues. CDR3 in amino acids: CASSEAGDSNQPQHF. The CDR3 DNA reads TGCGCCAGCAGTGAGGCGGGTGATAGCAATCAGCCCCAGCATTTT.

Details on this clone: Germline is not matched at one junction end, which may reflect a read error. Written as DNA, the CDR3 is TGTGCTAGCAGCTTAGCGACGGCTAGCGGGAGCTCCTACAATGAGCAGTTCTTC. This encodes CASSLATASGSSYNEQFF. The V gene is TRBV7-7, the J gene TRBJ2-1; 10 nucleotides agree with TRBD2. This CDR3 region has 18 residues. Germline V lookup: CDR1 SSHAT, CDR2 FNYEAQ (reference sequence).

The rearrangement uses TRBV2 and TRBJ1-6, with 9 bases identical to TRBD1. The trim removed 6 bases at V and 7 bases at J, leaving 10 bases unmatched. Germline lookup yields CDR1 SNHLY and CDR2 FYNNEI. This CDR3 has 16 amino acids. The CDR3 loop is CASSNDRGSQNSPLHF. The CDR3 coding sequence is TGTGCCAGCAGCAACGACAGGGGGTCGCAGAATTCACCCCTCCACTTT.

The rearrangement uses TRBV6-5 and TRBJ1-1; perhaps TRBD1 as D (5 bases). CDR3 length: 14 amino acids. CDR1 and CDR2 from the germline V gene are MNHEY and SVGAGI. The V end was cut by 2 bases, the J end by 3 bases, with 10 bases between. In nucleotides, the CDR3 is TGTGCCAGCAGTTACGTGGGGCGCGACACTGAAGCTTTCTTT. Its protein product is CASSYVGRDTEAFF.